The T cell receptor beta chain described here comes from a study of cytomegalovirus exposure and HLA in healthy donors. This CDR3 comprises 11 residues. V dropped 4 bases and J dropped 5 bases, with 5 bases sitting between them. Germline V gives CDR1 MDHEN, CDR2 SYDVKM. Primers for the PCR totalled 60 Vbeta and 13 Jbeta. Using immunoSEQ multiplex PCR, the repertoire was profiled, and TCRdb retains in-frame clones only, with some absent. The sample comprises under 200,000 clones, more than 70% of which are singletons, and around 1.6% rests with the top ten. This sequence was found in a middle-aged man in good health and CMV-seropositive. Sequencing was done on a sample of PBMCs. The chain carries TRBV28 and TRBJ1-1, with D unclear. Here the CDR3 DNA reads TGTGCCAGCAGTTCGGTAACTGAAGCTTTCTTT. Protein product: CASSSVTEAFF.